The rows below give T cell receptor beta chains drawn from one sample of a study of blood T cell repertoires in COVID-19. Profiling relied on immunoSEQ multiplex PCR, and the TCRdb table lists in-frame clones only, not all of them. The data show roughly 190,000 clones, 80% seen once. Sequencing was carried out using peripheral blood. All receptors derive from a man in his sixties with acute or convalescent COVID-19. The CDR3 runs from the conserved cysteine through the conserved F or W. A D gene is named only where the DNA matches it firmly. For some rows the clone size is stated as once, few or many, or as a class when expanded; others skip it.

clone_size,j_call,v_call,d_call,cdr3_length,cdr3_nt,cdr3_aa
once,TRBJ1-5,TRBV6-2/TRBV6-3,TRBD1,14,TGTGCCAGCAGTTACTGGACAGGGGGCCAGCCCCAGCATTTT,CASSYWTGGQPQHF
NA,TRBJ1-1,TRBV3-1/TRBV3-2,NA,16,TGTGCCAGCAGCCAAGATTTGTATAACGGGAACACTGAAGCTTTCTTT,CASSQDLYNGNTEAFF
NA,TRBJ2-1,TRBV4-2,TRBD2,16,TGTGCCAGCAGCACCACTAGCGGGAGGGCAGGGGGTGAGCAGTTCTTC,CASSTTSGRAGGEQFF
NA,TRBJ1-4,TRBV7-9,NA,15,TGTGCCAGCAGCTTAGCGCCCAGGTCGGGGGAAAAACTGTTTTTT,CASSLAPRSGEKLFF
NA,TRBJ2-3,TRBV19,TRBD1,16,TGTGCCAGTAGCAAAACAGGGGGCGCGAGCACAGATACGCAGTATTTT,CASSKTGGASTDTQYF
NA,TRBJ2-5,TRBV7-7,NA,16,TGTGCCAGCAGCTCCCTAGCGACCGAGGGGAAAGAGACCCAGTACTTC,CASSSLATEGKETQYF
NA,TRBJ2-6,TRBV21-1,NA,18,TGTGCCAGCAGCAAAGTCCGGGGACAGACCCCTGGGGCCAACGTCCTGACTTTC,CASSKVRGQTPGANVLTF
NA,TRBJ2-7,TRBV13,NA,17,TGTGCCAGCAGCGGCACTCTTTACAGCAGAGACTCCTACGAGCAGTACTTC,CASSGTLYSRDSYEQYF
few,TRBJ2-2,TRBV18,TRBD1,17,TGTGCCAGCTCACCCCTACAGGGGCGCAGGACAACCGGGGAGCTGTTTTTT,CASSPLQGRRTTGELFF
NA,TRBJ2-1,TRBV5-1,TRBD2,15,TGCGCCAGCAGCTCCGCTAGCGGGAGTATCAATGAGCAGTTCTTC,CASSSASGSINEQFF
once,TRBJ1-1,TRBV7-3,NA,14,TGTGCCAGCAGCTTAGGAGTCATGGGCACTGAAGCTTTCTTT,CASSLGVMGTEAFF
NA,TRBJ2-6,TRBV3-1/TRBV3-2,TRBD2,15,TGTGCCAGCAGCCACGGGGGGGACGGGGCCAACGTCCTGACTTTC,CASSHGGDGANVLTF
NA,TRBJ2-3,TRBV5-6,NA,16,TGTGCCAGCAGTGGAGGGGCCTTTTCCAGCACAGATACGCAGTATTTT,CASSGGAFSSTDTQYF
NA,TRBJ1-3,TRBV7-9,NA,16,TGTGCCAGCAGCTTAAGAACAGGGTTCGGGGGAAACACCATATATTTT,CASSLRTGFGGNTIYF
NA,TRBJ2-1,TRBV11-2,TRBD2,16,TGTGCCAGCAGCCACCGGACTAGCGGGGGTTTCGATGAGCAGTTCTTC,CASSHRTSGGFDEQFF
NA,TRBJ1-1,TRBV5-1,NA,15,TGCGCCAGCAGCTTGGCTGGGGGCGCGGGTACTGAAGCTTTCTTT,CASSLAGGAGTEAFF
NA,TRBJ2-5,TRBV3-1/TRBV3-2,TRBD2,17,TGTGCCAGCAGCCAGGGGTTGTTAGCGGGAGCCCAAGAGACCCAGTACTTC,CASSQGLLAGAQETQYF